This T cell receptor (beta chain) is from a study of blood T cell repertoires in COVID-19. Participants were placed into cohorts based on the clinical history they reported. The CDR3 totals 15 residues. The J segment lost 4 bases and the V segment lost 4 bases, leaving 3 bases of the junction unmatched. Germline loops: CDR1 SGHDT, CDR2 YYEEEE. Measured with immunoSEQ multiplex PCR; TCRdb has only the in-frame clones, and not every one. Among about 310,000 clones, approximately 89% were seen once, and the ten largest hold approximately 9.8%. This sequence was found in a woman in her 40s who had recovered from COVID-19. The sample consisted of PBMCs or T cells enriched from blood (not recorded which). The V call is TRBV5-6, the J call TRBJ2-2, with 11 positions matching TRBD2. DNA of the CDR3: TGTGCCAGCAGCCTAGCGGGAGGAGCCACCGGGGAGCTGTTTTTT. Protein: CASSLAGGATGELFF.